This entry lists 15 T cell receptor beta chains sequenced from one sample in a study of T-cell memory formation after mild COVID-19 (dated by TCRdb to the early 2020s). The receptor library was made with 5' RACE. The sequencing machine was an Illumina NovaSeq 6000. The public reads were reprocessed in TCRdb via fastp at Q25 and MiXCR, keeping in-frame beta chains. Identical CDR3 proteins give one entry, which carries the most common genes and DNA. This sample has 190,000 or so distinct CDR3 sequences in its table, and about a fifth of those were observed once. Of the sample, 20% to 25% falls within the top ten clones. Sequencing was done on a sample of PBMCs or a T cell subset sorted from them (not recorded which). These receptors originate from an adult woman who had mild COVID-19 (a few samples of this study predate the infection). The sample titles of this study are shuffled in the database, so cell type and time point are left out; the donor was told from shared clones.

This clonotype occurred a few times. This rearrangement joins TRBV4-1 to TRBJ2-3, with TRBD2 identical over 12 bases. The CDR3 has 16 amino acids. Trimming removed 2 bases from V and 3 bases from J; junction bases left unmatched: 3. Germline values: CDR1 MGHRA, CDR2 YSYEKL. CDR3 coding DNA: TGCGCCAGCAGCCAACTAGCGGGGGGGCAGACAGATACGCAGTATTTT. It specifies CASSQLAGGQTDTQYF.

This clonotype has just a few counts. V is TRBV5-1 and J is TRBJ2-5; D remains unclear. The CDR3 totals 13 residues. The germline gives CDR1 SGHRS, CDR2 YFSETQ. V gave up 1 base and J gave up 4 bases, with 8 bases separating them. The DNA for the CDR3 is TGCGCCAGCAGCTTGTGGCCCAGAGAGACCCAGTACTTC. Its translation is CASSLWPRETQYF.

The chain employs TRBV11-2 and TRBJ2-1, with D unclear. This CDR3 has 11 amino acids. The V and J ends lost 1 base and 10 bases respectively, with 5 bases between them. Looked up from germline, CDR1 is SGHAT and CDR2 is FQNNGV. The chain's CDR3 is CASSLVKEQFF. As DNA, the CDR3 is TGTGCCAGCAGCTTAGTCAAGGAGCAGTTCTTC.

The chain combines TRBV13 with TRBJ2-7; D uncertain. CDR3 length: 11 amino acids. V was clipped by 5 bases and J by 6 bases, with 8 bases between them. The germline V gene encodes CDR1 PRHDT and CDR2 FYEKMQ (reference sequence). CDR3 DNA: TGTGCCAGCAGCCCATTATCCGAGCAGTACTTC. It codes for CASSPLSEQYF. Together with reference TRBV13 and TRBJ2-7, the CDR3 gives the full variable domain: AAGVIQSPRHLIKEKRETATLKCYPIPRHDTVYWYQQGPGQDPQFLISFYEKMQSDKGSIPDRFSAQQFSDYHSELNMSSLELGDSALYFCASSPLSEQYFGPGTRLTVT.

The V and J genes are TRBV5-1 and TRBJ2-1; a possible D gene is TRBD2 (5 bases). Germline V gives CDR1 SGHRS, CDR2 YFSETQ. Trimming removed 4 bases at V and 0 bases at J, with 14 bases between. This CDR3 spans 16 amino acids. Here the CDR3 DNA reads TGCGCCAGCAGCGAGGAACTAGGGATCTCCTACAATGAGCAGTTCTTC. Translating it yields CASSEELGISYNEQFF.

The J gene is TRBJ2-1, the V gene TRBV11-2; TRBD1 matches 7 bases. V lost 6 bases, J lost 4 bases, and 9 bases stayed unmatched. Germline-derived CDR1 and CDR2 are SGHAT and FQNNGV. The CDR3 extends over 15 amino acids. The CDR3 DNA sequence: TGTGCCAGCAGTAGTAACAGGGGAGAGTACAATGAGCAGTTCTTC. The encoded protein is CASSSNRGEYNEQFF.

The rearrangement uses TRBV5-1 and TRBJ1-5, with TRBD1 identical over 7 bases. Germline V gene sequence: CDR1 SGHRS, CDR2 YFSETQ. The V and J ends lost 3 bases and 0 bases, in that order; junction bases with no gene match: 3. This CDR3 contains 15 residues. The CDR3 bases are TGCGCCAGCAGCTCCGGGACAGATAGCAATCAGCCCCAGCATTTT. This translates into CASSSGTDSNQPQHF.

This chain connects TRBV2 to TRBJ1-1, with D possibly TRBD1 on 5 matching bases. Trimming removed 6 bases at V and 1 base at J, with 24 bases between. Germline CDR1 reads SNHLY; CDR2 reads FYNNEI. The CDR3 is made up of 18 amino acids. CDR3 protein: CASRLRAGESLSNTEAFF. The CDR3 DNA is TGTGCCAGCAGGCTCAGGGCTGGAGAGAGTCTGTCGAACACTGAAGCTTTCTTT.

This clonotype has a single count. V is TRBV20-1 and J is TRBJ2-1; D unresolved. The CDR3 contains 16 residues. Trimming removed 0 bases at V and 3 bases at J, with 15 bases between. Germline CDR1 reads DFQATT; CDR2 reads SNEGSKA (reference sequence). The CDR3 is CSARDIGETYYNEQFF. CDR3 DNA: TGCAGTGCTAGAGATATCGGCGAGACCTACTACAATGAGCAGTTCTTC.

The CDR3 spells CASSHGLAGAPFGTQYF. The CDR3 bases are TGTGCCAGCAGCCATGGACTAGCGGGGGCCCCGTTTGGGACCCAGTACTTC. This chain joins TRBV3-1 and TRBJ2-5, with 13 positions matching TRBD2. CDR3 length: 17 residues. V dropped 3 bases and J dropped 7; count of bases not matched to a gene: 11. Germline CDR1 is LGHDT and CDR2 is YNNKEL (reference sequence).

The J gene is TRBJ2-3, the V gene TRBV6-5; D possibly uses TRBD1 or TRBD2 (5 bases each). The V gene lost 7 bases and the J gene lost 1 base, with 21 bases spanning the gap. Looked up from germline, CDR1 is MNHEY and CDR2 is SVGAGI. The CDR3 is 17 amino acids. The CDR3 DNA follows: TGTGCCAGCACCTACTCGAGGGGCCTAGTTCGCACAGATACGCAGTATTTT. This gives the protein CASTYSRGLVRTDTQYF.

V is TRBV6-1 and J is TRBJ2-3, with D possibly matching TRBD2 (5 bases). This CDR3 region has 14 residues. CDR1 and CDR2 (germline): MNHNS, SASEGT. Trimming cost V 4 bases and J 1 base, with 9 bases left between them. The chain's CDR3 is CASSGAAGTDTQYF. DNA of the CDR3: TGTGCCAGCAGTGGAGCAGCGGGCACAGATACGCAGTATTTT.

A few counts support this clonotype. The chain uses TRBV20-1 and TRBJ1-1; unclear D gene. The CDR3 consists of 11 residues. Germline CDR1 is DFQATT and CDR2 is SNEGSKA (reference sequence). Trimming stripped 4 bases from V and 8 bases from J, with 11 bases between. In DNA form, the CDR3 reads TGCAGTGCTATGCCTTTGGCCGAAGCTTTCTTT. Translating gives CSAMPLAEAFF.

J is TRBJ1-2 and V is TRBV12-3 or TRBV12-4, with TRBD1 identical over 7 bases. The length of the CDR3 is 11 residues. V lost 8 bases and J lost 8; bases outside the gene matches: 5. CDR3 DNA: TGTGCCAGCGAGGGGGCTGAGGGCTACACCTTC. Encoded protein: CASEGAEGYTF.

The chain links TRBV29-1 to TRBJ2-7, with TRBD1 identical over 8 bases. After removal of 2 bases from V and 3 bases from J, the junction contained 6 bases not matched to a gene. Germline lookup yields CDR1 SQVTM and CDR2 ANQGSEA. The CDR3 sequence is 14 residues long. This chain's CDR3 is CSVEQDRDGYEQYF. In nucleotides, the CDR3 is TGCAGCGTTGAACAGGACAGGGACGGCTACGAGCAGTACTTC.